This T cell receptor (beta chain) is from a study of T and B cells in COVID-19 patients. By sample fraction, this clonotype is medium-sized. TRB was amplified from around 250-460 ng of blood genomic DNA. Multiplex PCR with BIOMED2 TRB-A/B primer pools amplified TRB rearrangements. TCRdb passed the multiplex PCR reads through MiXCR, listing each CDR3 protein once. The data show thousands of distinct CDR3 sequences, 15% to 20% seen once. This TCR came from a human donor who had recovered from COVID-19. The sequenced sample was blood.

The CDR3 nucleotides read TGTGCCAGTAGTATACTGCCCACTAGCGGGGGACGAGATACGCAGTATTTT. This sequence encodes CASSILPTSGGRDTQYF. The gene calls are TRBV19 and TRBJ2-3; 11 bases fit TRBD2. Germline V gene sequence: CDR1 LNHDA, CDR2 SQIVND (reference sequence). This CDR3 contains 17 residues. The trim removed 2 bases at V and 5 bases at J, leaving 9 bases unmatched.